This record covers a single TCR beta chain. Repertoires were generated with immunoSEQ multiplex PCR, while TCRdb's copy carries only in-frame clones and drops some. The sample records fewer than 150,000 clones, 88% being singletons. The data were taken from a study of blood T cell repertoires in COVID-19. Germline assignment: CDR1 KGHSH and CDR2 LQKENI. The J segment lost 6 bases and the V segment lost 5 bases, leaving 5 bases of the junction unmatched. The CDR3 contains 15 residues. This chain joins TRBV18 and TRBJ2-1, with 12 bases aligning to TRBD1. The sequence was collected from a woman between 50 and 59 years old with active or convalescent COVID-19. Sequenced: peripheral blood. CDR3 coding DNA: TGTGCCAGCTCAGCGGGACAGGGGGCTTTCAATGAGCAGTTCTTC. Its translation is CASSAGQGAFNEQFF.